The 22 T cell receptor beta chains below were found in one sample sequenced in a study of blood T cell repertoires in COVID-19. Sequencing was performed with immunoSEQ multiplex PCR; in TCRdb, only in-frame clones are kept and a portion is missing. The profile shows more than 90,000 clones, over 75% of them singletons. Sequenced sample: peripheral blood. Every receptor here comes from a man aged 45-60 years with acute or convalescent COVID-19.

The chain employs TRBV10-2 and TRBJ1-2; 7 positions match TRBD1. CDR3 size: 14 residues. V dropped 4 bases and J dropped 4; count of bases not matched to a gene: 6. The germline V gene has CDR1 WSHSY and CDR2 SAAADI. For the CDR3, the DNA is TGCGCCAGCAGTGCTGGGACAGCGTCCTATGGCTACACCTTC. Translating it yields CASSAGTASYGYTF.

The chain recombines TRBV24-1 with TRBJ2-1; tentative D call: TRBD1 (5 bases). V was cut by 4 bases and J by 8 bases, with 11 bases left in between. This CDR3 has 13 amino acids. Germline CDR1 is KGHDR and CDR2 is SFDVKD. CDR3 in amino acids: CATSDSNRYEQFF. The CDR3 region has the DNA TGTGCCACCAGTGACTCAAACAGGTATGAGCAGTTCTTC.

The chain links TRBV7-9 to TRBJ1-2; 8 bases line up with TRBD1. The CDR3 has 14 amino acids. The germline V gene encodes CDR1 SEHNR and CDR2 FQNEAQ (reference sequence). The J segment lost 7 bases and the V segment lost 2 bases, leaving 6 bases of the junction unmatched. The CDR3 reads CASSLFPGGSGYTF. In DNA, the CDR3 is TGTGCCAGCAGCTTATTTCCAGGGGGCAGTGGCTACACCTTC.

The chain recombines TRBV28 with TRBJ2-1; 13 bases fit TRBD2. J gave up 0 bases and V 5 bases, and 10 bases lay outside the gene matches. Germline-derived CDR1 and CDR2 are MDHEN and SYDVKM. The CDR3 runs to 19 residues. The CDR3 loop reads CASSLGLAGVIDSYNEQFF. The CDR3 region has the DNA TGTGCCAGCAGTCTAGGACTAGCGGGAGTTATAGACTCCTACAATGAGCAGTTCTTC.

CDR3 residues: CASSPRRVGDSPLHF. In DNA, the CDR3 is TGTGCCAGCAGCCCACGGAGGGTCGGTGATTCACCCCTCCACTTT. The rearrangement links TRBV7-8 to TRBJ1-6; no definite D call. Germline V gene sequence: CDR1 SGHVS, CDR2 FQNEAQ. V was pared by 5 bases and J by 8 bases, with 16 bases between. The CDR3 extends over 15 amino acids.

This clone showed up just once. The chain recombines TRBV29-1 with TRBJ1-1; unclear D gene. The ends were cut back, 0 bases at V and 4 bases at J, with 9 bases in the middle. CDR3 length: 13 residues. Looked up from germline, CDR1 is SQVTM and CDR2 is ANQGSEA. CDR3 in DNA: TGCAGCGTTGAAGACCGAGGGCGCACTGAAGCTTTCTTT. Amino acid sequence: CSVEDRGRTEAFF.

This chain connects TRBV7-2 to TRBJ2-5; a possible D gene is TRBD2 (5 bases). Per germline, CDR1 SGHTA and CDR2 FQGNSA. The CDR3 consists of 13 residues. V was clipped by 5 bases and J by 4 bases, with 11 bases between them. CDR3 loop: CASSLVGVETQYF. CDR3 DNA: TGTGCCAGCAGCCTAGTCGGGGTAGAGACCCAGTACTTC.

The V and J genes are TRBV5-6 and TRBJ1-4; D not resolved. CDR1 is SGHDT and CDR2 is YYEEEE in the germline V gene. V was cut by 3 bases and J by 8 bases, with 5 bases left in between. CDR3 length equals 11 residues. The CDR3: CASSSGEKLFF. The DNA for the CDR3 is TGTGCCAGCAGCTCAGGCGAAAAACTGTTTTTT.

This clone was seen repeatedly, ten times or more. The CDR3 sequence: CASSFSGGGTDTQYF. DNA of the CDR3: TGTGCCAGCAGCTTTAGCGGGGGAGGCACAGATACGCAGTATTTT. The chain couples TRBV6-4 to TRBJ2-3; 9 bases are shared with TRBD2. Germline CDR1 is MRHNA and CDR2 is SNTAGT. V shed 6 bases, J shed 1 base, and the junction held 5 bases outside the gene matches. The CDR3 runs to 15 residues.

The chain is built from TRBV14 and TRBJ1-1; D unclear. The CDR3 length is 14 residues. CDR1 SGHDN and CDR2 FVKESK come from the germline V gene. The germline V and J ends were trimmed by 2 bases and 4 bases, with 11 bases remaining between them. CDR3: CASSQRRGGTEAFF. The CDR3 DNA is TGTGCCAGCAGCCAACGAAGAGGAGGCACTGAAGCTTTCTTT.

V is TRBV7-9 and J is TRBJ2-3, with 12 bases that match TRBD2. Germline V gene data show CDR1 as SEHNR and CDR2 as FQNEAQ (reference sequence). The J segment lost 6 bases and the V segment lost 5 bases, leaving 12 bases of the junction unmatched. This CDR3 has 17 residues. The DNA of the CDR3 is TGTGCCAGCAGCCGACATCTCTATCTAGCGGGAGGGGATACGCAGTATTTT. Its protein is CASSRHLYLAGGDTQYF.

This clone was seen more than once but under ten times. This chain connects TRBV7-3 to TRBJ2-2, with TRBD2 matching over 12 bases. The CDR3 has 17 amino acids. V shed 6 bases, J shed 3 bases, and the junction held 8 bases outside the gene matches. Germline loops: CDR1 SGHTA, CDR2 FQGTGA. CDR3 in DNA: TGTGCCAGCAGTCCTCTAGCGGGAGGGCCTGACACCGGGGAGCTGTTTTTT. Encoded protein: CASSPLAGGPDTGELFF.

This chain uses TRBV28 with TRBJ1-1; D is unresolved. The germline V gene has CDR1 MDHEN and CDR2 SYDVKM. There are 14 residues in the CDR3. V lost 5 bases to trimming and J lost 3 bases, with 13 bases between them. CDR3 sequence: CASSIPYRDTEAFF. In DNA form, the CDR3 reads TGTGCCAGCAGTATCCCTTACAGAGACACTGAAGCTTTCTTT.

This clone was observed a handful of times. The V gene is TRBV27, the J gene TRBJ1-6; 9 positions agree with TRBD1. Germline CDR1 reads MNHEY; CDR2 reads SMNVEV (reference sequence). CDR3 size: 15 residues. J lost 9 bases, V lost 5 bases, and 8 bases had no gene match. CDR3 region: CASSPMTGGGSPLHF. Written as DNA, the CDR3 is TGTGCCAGCAGTCCGATGACAGGGGGTGGTTCACCCCTCCACTTT.

DNA of the CDR3: TGTGCCAGCAGCCCGAGGGACAGTCTAAACTATGGCTACACCTTC. It translates to CASSPRDSLNYGYTF. The gene calls are TRBV9 and TRBJ1-2; TRBD1 matches at 7 bases. Trimming cost V 4 bases and J 2 bases; bases outside gene matches: 8. Germline CDR1 reads SGDLS; CDR2 reads YYNGEE. The CDR3 contains 15 residues.

This chain connects TRBV9 to TRBJ2-7; 13 bases agree with TRBD2. The CDR3 extends over 17 amino acids. Per germline, CDR1 SGDLS and CDR2 YYNGEE. V was pared by 0 bases and J by 3 bases, with 6 bases of the junction left unmatched. CDR3 region: CASSVAPWTSGSYEQYF. DNA for the CDR3: TGTGCCAGCAGCGTAGCCCCTTGGACTAGCGGGAGCTACGAGCAGTACTTC.

The gene calls are TRBV6-4 and TRBJ2-5; 9 bases line up with TRBD2. The CDR3 extends over 16 amino acids. The germline CDR1 and CDR2 sequences are MRHNA and SNTAGT. J lost 0 bases, V lost 0 bases, and 2 bases had no gene match. In DNA, the CDR3 is TGTGCCAGCAGTGACTCAGGACTAGCGTACCAAGAGACCCAGTACTTC. Translating it yields CASSDSGLAYQETQYF.

The chain carries TRBV5-1 and TRBJ1-1; D might be TRBD1 (5 bases). Germline CDR1 and CDR2: SGHRS and YFSETQ. V was clipped by 0 bases and J by 3 bases, with 9 bases between them. The CDR3 spans 14 residues. CDR3 loop: CASSLGTSYTEAFF. The CDR3 nucleotides read TGCGCCAGCAGCTTGGGGACATCCTACACTGAAGCTTTCTTT.

V gene TRBV5-1 combines with J gene TRBJ1-2, with D unclear. Trimming shortened V by 0 bases and J by 3 bases, and 9 bases separated the two germline ends. This CDR3 is 14 amino acids long. The germline gives CDR1 SGHRS, CDR2 YFSETQ. The CDR3 coding sequence is TGCGCCAGCAGCTTGGAGTCGGTGTACTATGGCTACACCTTC. Its translation: CASSLESVYYGYTF.

The chain combines TRBV10-3 with TRBJ1-3, with 7 bases matching TRBD1. CDR3 length equals 17 residues. V was clipped by 6 bases and J by 1 base; unmatched bases: 12. Per germline, CDR1 ENHRY and CDR2 SYGVKD. The CDR3 loop is CAIRATPQGKSGNTIYF. The CDR3 DNA follows: TGTGCCATCAGGGCCACCCCACAGGGGAAGTCTGGAAACACCATATATTTT.

This clone came up a few times. This chain connects TRBV3-1 (or the pseudogene TRBV3-2) to TRBJ1-4; TRBD1 might be the D (5 bases). Per germline, CDR1 LGHDT and CDR2 YNNKEL (reference sequence). V lost 4 bases and J lost 4, with 13 bases in between. This CDR3 comprises 15 residues. The CDR3, as DNA: TGTGCCAGCAGCCGGGACGGGAGCTATAATGAAAAACTGTTTTTT. It encodes CASSRDGSYNEKLFF.

The rearrangement links TRBV5-6 to TRBJ1-1, with D possibly matching TRBD1 (6 bases). The ends were cut back, 4 bases at V and 7 bases at J, with 8 bases in the middle. This CDR3 region has 11 residues. Germline V gene sequence: CDR1 SGHDT, CDR2 YYEEEE. CDR3 nucleotides: TGTGCCAGCAGCGTACAGGGTGAAGCTTTCTTT. Translating it yields CASSVQGEAFF.